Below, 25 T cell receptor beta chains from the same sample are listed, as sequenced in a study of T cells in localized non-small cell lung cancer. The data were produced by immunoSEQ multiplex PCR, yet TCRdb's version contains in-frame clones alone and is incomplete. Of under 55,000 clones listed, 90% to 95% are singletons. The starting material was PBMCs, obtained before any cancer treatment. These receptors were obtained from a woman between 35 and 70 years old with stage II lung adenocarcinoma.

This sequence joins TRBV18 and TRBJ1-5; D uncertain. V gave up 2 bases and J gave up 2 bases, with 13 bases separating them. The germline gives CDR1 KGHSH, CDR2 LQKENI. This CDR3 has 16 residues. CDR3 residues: CASSPSRATGNQPQHF. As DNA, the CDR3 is TGTGCCAGCTCACCAAGCCGAGCCACGGGCAATCAGCCCCAGCATTTT.

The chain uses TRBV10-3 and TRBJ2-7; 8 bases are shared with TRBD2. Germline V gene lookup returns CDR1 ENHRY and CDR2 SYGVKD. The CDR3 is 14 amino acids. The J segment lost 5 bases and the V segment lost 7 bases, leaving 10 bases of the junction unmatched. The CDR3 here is CAITSDPRGDEQYF. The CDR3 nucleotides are TGTGCCATCACCTCGGACCCGCGGGGGGACGAGCAGTACTTC.

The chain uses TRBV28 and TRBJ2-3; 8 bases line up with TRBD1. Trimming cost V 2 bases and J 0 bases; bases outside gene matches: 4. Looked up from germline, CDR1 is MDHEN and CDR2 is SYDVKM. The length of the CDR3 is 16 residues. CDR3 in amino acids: CASSLMDRASTDTQYF. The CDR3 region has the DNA TGTGCCAGCAGTTTAATGGACAGGGCTAGCACAGATACGCAGTATTTT.

The CDR3 protein is CASSYSTESYEQYF. CDR3 coding DNA: TGTGCCAGCAGTTACTCGACAGAAAGCTACGAGCAGTACTTC. The chain couples TRBV6-6 to TRBJ2-7; D is possibly TRBD1 (5 bases). This CDR3 comprises 14 residues. V was cut by 0 bases and J by 3 bases, with 9 bases left in between. CDR1 and CDR2 from the germline V gene are MNHNY and SVGAGI (reference sequence).

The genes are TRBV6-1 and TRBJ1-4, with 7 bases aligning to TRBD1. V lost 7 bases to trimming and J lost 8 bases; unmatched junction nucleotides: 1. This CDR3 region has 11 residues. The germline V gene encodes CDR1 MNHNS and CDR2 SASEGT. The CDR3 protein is CASKGQEKLFF. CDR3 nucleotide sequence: TGTGCCAGCAAGGGACAGGAAAAACTGTTTTTT.

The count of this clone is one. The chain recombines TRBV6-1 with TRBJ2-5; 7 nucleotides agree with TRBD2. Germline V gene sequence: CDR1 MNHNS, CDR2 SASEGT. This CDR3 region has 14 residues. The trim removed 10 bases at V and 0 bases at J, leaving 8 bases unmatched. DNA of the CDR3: TGTGCCAACCGGGGGGACGGATACCAAGAGACCCAGTACTTC. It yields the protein CANRGDGYQETQYF.

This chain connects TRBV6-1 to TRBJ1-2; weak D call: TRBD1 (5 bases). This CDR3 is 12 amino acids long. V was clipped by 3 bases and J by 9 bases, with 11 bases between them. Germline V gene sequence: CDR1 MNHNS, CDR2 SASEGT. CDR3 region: CASSDGGRSYTF. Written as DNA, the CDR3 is TGTGCCAGCAGTGATGGGGGGAGAAGCTACACCTTC.

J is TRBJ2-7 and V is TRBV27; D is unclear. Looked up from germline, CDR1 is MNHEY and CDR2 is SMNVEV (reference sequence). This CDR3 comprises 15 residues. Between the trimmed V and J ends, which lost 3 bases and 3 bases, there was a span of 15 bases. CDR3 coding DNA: TGTGCCAGCAGTTTCGCATTCTACAACCTCTACGAGCAGTACTTC. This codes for CASSFAFYNLYEQYF.

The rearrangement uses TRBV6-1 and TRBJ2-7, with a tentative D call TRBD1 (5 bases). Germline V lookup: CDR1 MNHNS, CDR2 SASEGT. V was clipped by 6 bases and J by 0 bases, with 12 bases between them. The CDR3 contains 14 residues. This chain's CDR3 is CASSFGQGSYEQYF. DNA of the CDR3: TGTGCCAGCAGCTTCGGCCAGGGCTCCTACGAGCAGTACTTC.

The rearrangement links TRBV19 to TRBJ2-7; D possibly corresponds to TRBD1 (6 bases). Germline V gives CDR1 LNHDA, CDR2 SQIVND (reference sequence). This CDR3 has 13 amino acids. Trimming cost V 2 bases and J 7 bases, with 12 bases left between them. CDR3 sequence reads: CASSINRVGEQYF. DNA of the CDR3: TGTGCCAGTAGTATAAACAGGGTAGGAGAGCAGTACTTC.

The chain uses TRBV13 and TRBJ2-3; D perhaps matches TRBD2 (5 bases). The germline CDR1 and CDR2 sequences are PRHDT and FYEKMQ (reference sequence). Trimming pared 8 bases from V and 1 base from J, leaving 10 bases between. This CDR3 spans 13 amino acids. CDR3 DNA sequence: TGTGCCAGCGGGAATAGCGGCACAGATACGCAGTATTTT. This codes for CASGNSGTDTQYF. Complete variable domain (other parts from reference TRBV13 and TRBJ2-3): AAGVIQSPRHLIKEKRETATLKCYPIPRHDTVYWYQQGPGQDPQFLISFYEKMQSDKGSIPDRFSAQQFSDYHSELNMSSLELGDSALYFCASGNSGTDTQYFGPGTRLTVL.

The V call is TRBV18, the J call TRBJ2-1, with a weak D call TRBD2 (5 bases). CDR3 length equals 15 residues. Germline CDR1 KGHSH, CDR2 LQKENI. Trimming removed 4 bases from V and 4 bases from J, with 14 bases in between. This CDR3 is CASSHGRGLYNEQFF. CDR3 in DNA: TGTGCCAGCTCACACGGACGGGGATTGTACAATGAGCAGTTCTTC. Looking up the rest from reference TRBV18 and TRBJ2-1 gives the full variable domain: NAGVMQNPRHLVRRRGQEARLRCSPMKGHSHVYWYRQLPEEGLKFMVYLQKENIIDESGMPKERFSAEFPKEGPSILRIQQVVRGDSAAYFCASSHGRGLYNEQFFGPGTRLTVL.

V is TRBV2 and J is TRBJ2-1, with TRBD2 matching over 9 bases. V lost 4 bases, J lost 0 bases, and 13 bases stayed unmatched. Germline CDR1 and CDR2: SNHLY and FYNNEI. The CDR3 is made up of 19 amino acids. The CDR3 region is CASSGTSEYTRHSYNEQFF. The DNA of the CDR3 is TGTGCCAGCAGTGGGACTAGCGAGTACACCCGCCACTCCTACAATGAGCAGTTCTTC. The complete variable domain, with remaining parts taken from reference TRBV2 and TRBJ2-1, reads EPEVTQTPSHQVTQMGQEVILRCVPISNHLYFYWYRQILGQKVEFLVSFYNNEISEKSEIFDDQFSVERPDGSNFTLKIRSTKLEDSAMYFCASSGTSEYTRHSYNEQFFGPGTRLTVL.

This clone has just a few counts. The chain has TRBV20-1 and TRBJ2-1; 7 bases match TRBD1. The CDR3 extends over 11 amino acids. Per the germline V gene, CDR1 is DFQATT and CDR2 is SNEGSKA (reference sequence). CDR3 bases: TGCAGCGAGGGACAGATCAATGAGCAGTTCTTC. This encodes CSEGQINEQFF.

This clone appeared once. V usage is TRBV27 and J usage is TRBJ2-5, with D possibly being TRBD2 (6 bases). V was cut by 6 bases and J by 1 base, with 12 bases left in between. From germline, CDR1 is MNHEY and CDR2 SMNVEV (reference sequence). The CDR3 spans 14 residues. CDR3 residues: CASRFTGGQETQYF. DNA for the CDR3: TGTGCCAGCAGATTTACCGGGGGCCAAGAGACCCAGTACTTC.

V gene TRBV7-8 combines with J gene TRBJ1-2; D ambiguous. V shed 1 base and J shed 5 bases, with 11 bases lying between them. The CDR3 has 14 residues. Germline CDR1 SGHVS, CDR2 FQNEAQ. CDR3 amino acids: CASSLVDGRYGYTF. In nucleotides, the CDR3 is TGTGCCAGCAGCTTAGTTGACGGACGGTATGGCTACACCTTC.

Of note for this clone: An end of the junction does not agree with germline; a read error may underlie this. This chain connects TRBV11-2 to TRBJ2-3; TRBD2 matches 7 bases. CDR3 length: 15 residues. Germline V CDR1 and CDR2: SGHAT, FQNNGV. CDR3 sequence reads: CASSPARGSIDTQYF. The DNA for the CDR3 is TGTGCCAGCAGCCCAGCACGCGGGAGCATAGATACGCAGTATTTT.

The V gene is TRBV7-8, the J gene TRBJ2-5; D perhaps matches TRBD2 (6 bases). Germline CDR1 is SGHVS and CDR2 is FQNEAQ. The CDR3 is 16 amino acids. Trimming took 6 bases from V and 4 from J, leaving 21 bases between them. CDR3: CASRPLARMGGETQYF. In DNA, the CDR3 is TGTGCCAGCAGACCCCTCGCCCGGATGGGGGGAGAGACCCAGTACTTC.

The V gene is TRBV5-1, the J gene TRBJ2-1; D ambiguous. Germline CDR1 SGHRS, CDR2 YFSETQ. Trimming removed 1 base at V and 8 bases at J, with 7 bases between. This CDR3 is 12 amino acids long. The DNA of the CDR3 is TGCGCCAGCAGCTTGCTAGAGGATGAGCAGTTCTTC. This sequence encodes CASSLLEDEQFF.

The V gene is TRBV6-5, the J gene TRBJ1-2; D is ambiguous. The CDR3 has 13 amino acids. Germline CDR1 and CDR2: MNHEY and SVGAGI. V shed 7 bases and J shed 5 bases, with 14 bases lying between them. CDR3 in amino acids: CASKPPHGYGYTF. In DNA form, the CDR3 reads TGTGCCAGCAAACCCCCCCACGGGTATGGCTACACCTTC.

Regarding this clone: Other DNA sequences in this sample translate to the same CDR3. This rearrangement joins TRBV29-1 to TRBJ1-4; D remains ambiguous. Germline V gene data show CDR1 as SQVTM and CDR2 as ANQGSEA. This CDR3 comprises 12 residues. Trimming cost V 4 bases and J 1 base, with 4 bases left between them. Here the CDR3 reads CSVGRTNEKLFF. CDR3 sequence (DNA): TGCAGCGTTGGGAGAACTAATGAAAAACTGTTTTTT.

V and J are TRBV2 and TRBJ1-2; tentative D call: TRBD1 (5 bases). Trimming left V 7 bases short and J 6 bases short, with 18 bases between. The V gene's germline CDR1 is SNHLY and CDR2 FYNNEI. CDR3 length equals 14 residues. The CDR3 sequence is CASILGEGLNGYTF. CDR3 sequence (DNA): TGTGCCAGCATTCTGGGGGAAGGGCTTAATGGCTACACCTTC.

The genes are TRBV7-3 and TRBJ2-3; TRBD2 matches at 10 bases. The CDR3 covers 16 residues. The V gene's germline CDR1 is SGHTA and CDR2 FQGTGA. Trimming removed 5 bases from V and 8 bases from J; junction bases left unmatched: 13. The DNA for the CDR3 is TGTGCCAGCAGCGCTTCGACAGCGGGGGGGTTAGGTACGCAGTATTTT. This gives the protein CASSASTAGGLGTQYF.

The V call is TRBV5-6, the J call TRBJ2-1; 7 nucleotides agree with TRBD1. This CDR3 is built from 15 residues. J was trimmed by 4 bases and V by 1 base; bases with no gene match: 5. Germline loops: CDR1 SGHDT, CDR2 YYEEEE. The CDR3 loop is CASSLRGQRYNEQFF. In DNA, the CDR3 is TGTGCCAGCAGCTTGAGGGGACAGCGTTACAATGAGCAGTTCTTC.

CDR3: CASSLAEIGLAQFF. Here the CDR3 DNA reads TGCGCCAGCAGCTTGGCAGAAATAGGACTAGCACAGTTCTTC. This chain links TRBV5-1 with TRBJ2-1; 8 bases align to TRBD2. The CDR3 covers 14 residues. J was trimmed by 13 bases and V by 0 bases; bases with no gene match: 9. Germline V gene data show CDR1 as SGHRS and CDR2 as YFSETQ.